This TCR beta chain came from a study of breast tumors, draining lymph nodes, adjacent tissues. This clonotype was counted a few times. What it recognizes is unknown. A much larger clone sits a single nucleotide away, making a read error possible. Axillary draining lymph nodes of breast cancer patients supplied the node samples. Each CDR3 protein gets one entry after TCRdb re-called the multiplex PCR reads with MiXCR. There are some 120,000 distinct CDR3 sequences in the sample; approximately 20% occur only once, and 3.5% to 4.5% lies in the top ten. Study observations and caveats: Tumor T cell lymph node origin was a supported hypothesis, not proven. Tumor TCR diversity was below lymph nodes but above nontumor tissue.

This CDR3 has 15 residues. CDR1 and CDR2 from the germline V gene are MNHEY and SVGAGI. The receptor comes from a female donor with breast cancer. Some clones in this sample may be carry-over from other donors' samples. Sequenced sample: axillary lymph node tissue. The chain employs TRBV6-5 and TRBJ1-2; D is possibly TRBD1 (5 bases). CDR3 DNA sequence: TGTGCCAGCAGCTTAGGGGATGGGGTCTACTATGGCTACGCCTTC. It specifies CASSLGDGVYYGYAF.